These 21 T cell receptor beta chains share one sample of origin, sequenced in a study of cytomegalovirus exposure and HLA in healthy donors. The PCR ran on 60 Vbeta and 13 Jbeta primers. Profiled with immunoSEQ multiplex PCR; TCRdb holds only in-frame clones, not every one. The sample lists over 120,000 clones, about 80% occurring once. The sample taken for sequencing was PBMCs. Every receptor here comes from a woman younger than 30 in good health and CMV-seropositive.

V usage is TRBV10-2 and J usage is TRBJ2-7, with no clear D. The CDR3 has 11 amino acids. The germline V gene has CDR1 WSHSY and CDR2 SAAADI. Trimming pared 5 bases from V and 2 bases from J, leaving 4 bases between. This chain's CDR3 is CASSTAYEQYF. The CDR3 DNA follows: TGCGCCAGCAGTACAGCCTACGAGCAGTACTTC.

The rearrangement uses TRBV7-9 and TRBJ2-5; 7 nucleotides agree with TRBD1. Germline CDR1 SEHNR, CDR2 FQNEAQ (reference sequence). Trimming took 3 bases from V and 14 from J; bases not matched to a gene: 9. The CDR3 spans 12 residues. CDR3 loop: CASSLETGNGYF. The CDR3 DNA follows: TGTGCCAGCAGCTTGGAGACAGGGAATGGTTACTTC.

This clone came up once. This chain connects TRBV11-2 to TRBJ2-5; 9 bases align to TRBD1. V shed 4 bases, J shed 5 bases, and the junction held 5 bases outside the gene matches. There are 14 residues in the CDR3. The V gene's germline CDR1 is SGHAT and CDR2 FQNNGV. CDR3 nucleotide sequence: TGTGCCAGCAGCTCACAGGGGGCAGGGGAGACCCAGTACTTC. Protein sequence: CASSSQGAGETQYF. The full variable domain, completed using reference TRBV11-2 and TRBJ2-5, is EAGVAQSPRYKIIEKRQSVAFWCNPISGHATLYWYQQILGQGPKLLIQFQNNGVVDDSQLPKDRFSAERLKGVDSTLKIQPAKLEDSAVYLCASSSQGAGETQYFGPGTRLLVL.

The CDR3 DNA reads as TGTGCCAGCAGTGAAGAACAAGGGCTAGCGGGGGGGATCCCTGGCACAGATACGCAGTATTTT. This encodes CASSEEQGLAGGIPGTDTQYF. This chain uses TRBV6-1 with TRBJ2-3; TRBD2 matches 12 bases. Germline CDR1 and CDR2: MNHNS and SASEGT. The length of the CDR3 is 21 residues. V was clipped by 1 base and J by 1 base; unmatched bases: 15.

The CDR3 DNA reads as TGTGCCAGTAGTATTTCGACCAGGGGTGTTGAAAAACTGTTTTTT. Amino acid sequence: CASSISTRGVEKLFF. The chain has TRBV19 and TRBJ1-4; a weak D match, TRBD1 (6 bases). This CDR3 spans 15 amino acids. CDR1 LNHDA and CDR2 SQIVND come from the germline V gene (reference sequence). V was cut by 3 bases and J by 7 bases, with 15 bases left in between.

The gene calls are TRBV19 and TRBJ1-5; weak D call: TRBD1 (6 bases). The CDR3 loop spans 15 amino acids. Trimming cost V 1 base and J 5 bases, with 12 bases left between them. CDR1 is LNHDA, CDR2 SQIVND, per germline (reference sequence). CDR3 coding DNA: TGTGCCAGTAGTATAGGAGCAGGGGTGGATCAGCCCCAGCATTTT. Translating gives CASSIGAGVDQPQHF.

The CDR3 bases are TGCAGCGTTGGGAAGAGACTCTCCTACGAGCAGTACTTC. This translates into CSVGKRLSYEQYF. The chain links TRBV29-1 to TRBJ2-7; D is unclear. Germline V lookup: CDR1 SQVTM, CDR2 ANQGSEA. This CDR3 comprises 13 residues. Between the trimmed V and J ends, which lost 4 bases and 0 bases, there was a span of 10 bases.

The CDR3: CASSTGRNTEAFF. The CDR3, as DNA: TGTGCCAGCAGTACCGGGAGGAACACTGAAGCTTTCTTT. V and J are TRBV27 and TRBJ1-1; D not resolved. Germline V gene sequence: CDR1 MNHEY, CDR2 SMNVEV (reference sequence). This CDR3 comprises 13 residues. The germline V and J ends were trimmed by 5 bases and 1 base, with 8 bases remaining between them.

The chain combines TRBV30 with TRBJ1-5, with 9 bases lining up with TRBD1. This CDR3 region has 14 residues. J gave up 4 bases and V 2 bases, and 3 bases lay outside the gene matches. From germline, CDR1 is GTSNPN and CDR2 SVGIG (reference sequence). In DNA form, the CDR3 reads TGTGCCTGGAGTTGGGGACAGGGAAATCAGCCCCAGCATTTT. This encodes CAWSWGQGNQPQHF. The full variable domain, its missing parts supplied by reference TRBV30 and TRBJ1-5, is SQTIHQWPATLVQPVGSPLSLECTVEGTSNPNLYWYRQAAGRGLQLLFYSVGIGQISSEVPQNLSASRPQDRQFILSSKKLLLSDSGFYLCAWSWGQGNQPQHFGDGTRLSIL.

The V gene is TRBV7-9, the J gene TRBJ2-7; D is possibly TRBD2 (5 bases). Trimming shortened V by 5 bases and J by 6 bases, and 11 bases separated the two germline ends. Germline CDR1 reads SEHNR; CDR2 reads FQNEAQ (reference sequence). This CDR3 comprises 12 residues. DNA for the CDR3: TGTGCCAGCAGCCCCGAGGGTCCCGAGCAGTACTTC. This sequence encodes CASSPEGPEQYF.

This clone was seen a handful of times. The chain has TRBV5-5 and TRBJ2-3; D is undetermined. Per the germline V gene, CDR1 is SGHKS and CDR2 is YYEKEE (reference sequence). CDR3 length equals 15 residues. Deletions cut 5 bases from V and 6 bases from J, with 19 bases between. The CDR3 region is CASSPGGFDSDTQYF. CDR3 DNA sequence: TGTGCCAGCAGTCCTGGCGGTTTTGATTCGGATACGCAGTATTTT.

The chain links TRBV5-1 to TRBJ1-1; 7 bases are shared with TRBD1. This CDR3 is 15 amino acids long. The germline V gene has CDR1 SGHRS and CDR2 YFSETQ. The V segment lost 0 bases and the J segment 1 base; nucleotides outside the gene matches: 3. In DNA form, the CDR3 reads TGCGCCAGCAGCTTGGACAGGGGCCGGAACACTGAAGCTTTCTTT. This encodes CASSLDRGRNTEAFF.

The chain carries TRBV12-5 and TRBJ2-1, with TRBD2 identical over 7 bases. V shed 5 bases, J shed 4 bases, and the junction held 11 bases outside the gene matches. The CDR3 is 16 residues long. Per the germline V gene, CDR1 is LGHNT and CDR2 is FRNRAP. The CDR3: CASGPPASGLYNEQFF. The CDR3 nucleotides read TGTGCTAGTGGTCCCCCGGCTAGCGGTCTATACAATGAGCAGTTCTTC.

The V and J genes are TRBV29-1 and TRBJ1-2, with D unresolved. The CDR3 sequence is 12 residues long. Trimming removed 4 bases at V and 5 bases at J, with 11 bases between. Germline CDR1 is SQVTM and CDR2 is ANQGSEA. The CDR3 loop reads CSVGGNGYGYTF. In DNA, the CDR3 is TGCAGCGTTGGCGGCAATGGGTATGGCTACACCTTC.

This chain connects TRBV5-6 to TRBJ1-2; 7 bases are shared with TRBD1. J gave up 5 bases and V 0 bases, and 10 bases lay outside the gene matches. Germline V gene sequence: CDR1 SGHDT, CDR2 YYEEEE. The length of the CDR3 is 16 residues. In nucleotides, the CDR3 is TGTGCCAGCAGCTTGGAGGGGACAGCTGAGGTTTATGGCTACACCTTC. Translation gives CASSLEGTAEVYGYTF. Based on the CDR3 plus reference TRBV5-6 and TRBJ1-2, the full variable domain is DAGVTQSPTHLIKTRGQQVTLRCSPKSGHDTVSWYQQALGQGPQFIFQYYEEEERQRGNFPDRFSGHQFPNYSSELNVNALLLGDSALYLCASSLEGTAEVYGYTFGSGTRLTVV.

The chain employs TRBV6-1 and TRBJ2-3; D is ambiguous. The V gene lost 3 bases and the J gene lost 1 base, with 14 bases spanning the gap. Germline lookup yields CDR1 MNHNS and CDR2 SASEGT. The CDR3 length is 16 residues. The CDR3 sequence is CASSDQGVSRTDTQYF. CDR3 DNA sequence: TGTGCCAGCAGTGATCAAGGAGTAAGCCGCACAGATACGCAGTATTTT.

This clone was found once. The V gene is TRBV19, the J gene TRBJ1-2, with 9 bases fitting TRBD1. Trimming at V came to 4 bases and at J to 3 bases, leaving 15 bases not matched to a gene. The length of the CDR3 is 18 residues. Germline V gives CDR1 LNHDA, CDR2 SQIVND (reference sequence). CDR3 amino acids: CASSKDPGTGSLYYGYTF. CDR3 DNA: TGTGCCAGTAGTAAGGACCCCGGGACAGGGTCCCTCTACTATGGCTACACCTTC.

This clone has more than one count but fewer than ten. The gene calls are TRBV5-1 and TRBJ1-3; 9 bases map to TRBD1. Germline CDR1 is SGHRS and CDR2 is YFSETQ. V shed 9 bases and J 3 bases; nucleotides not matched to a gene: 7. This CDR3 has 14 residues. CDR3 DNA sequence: TGCGCCAACGGGACAGGGTTGGGTGGAAACACCATATATTTT. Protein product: CANGTGLGGNTIYF.

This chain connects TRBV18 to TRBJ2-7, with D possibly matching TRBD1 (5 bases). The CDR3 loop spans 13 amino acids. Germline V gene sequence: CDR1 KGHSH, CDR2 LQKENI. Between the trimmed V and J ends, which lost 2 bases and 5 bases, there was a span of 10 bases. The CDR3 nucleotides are TGTGCCAGCTCACCAAGGCAGGGCGACGAGCAGTACTTC. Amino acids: CASSPRQGDEQYF.

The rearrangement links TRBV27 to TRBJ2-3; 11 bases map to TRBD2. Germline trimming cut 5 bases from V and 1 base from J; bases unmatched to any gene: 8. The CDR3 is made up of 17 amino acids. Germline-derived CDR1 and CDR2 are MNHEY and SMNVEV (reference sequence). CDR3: CASSPIAGGRGTDTQYF. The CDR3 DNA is TGTGCCAGCAGTCCGATAGCGGGGGGGCGGGGCACAGATACGCAGTATTTT.

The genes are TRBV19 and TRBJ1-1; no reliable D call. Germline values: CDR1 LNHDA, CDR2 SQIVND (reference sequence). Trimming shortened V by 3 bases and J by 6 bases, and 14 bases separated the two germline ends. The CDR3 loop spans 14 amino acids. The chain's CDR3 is CASSMPPGGPEAFF. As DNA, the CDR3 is TGTGCCAGTAGTATGCCCCCAGGAGGTCCTGAAGCTTTCTTT.